These 28 T cell receptor beta chains were sequenced from one sample in a study of blood T cell repertoires in COVID-19. Repertoires were generated with immunoSEQ multiplex PCR, while TCRdb's copy carries only in-frame clones and drops some. This sample has around 56,000 clones; 73% occur once, and the top ten carry less than 20%. Material for sequencing was peripheral blood. All receptors come from a woman between 45 and 60 years old with active or convalescent COVID-19.

This sequence joins TRBV28 and TRBJ2-7; 14 bases are shared with TRBD2. The germline V gene encodes CDR1 MDHEN and CDR2 SYDVKM. V lost 1 base and J lost 7; bases outside the gene matches: 9. The CDR3 totals 17 residues. CDR3 loop: CASSLYPRLAGGREQYF. The CDR3 DNA sequence: TGTGCCAGCAGTTTATACCCGAGACTAGCGGGAGGGCGGGAGCAGTACTTC.

The genes are TRBV11-3 and TRBJ2-3, with TRBD2 matching 14 bases. This CDR3 contains 15 residues. The junction had 4 bases not matched to a gene; V was cut back by 5 bases and J by 6 bases. The V gene's germline CDR1 is SGHNT and CDR2 YENEEA. The DNA of the CDR3 is TGTGCCAGCAGCCCTCGGACTAGCGGGAGGGATACGCAGTATTTT. Encoded protein: CASSPRTSGRDTQYF.

The chain couples TRBV10-3 to TRBJ1-2; 11 bases fit TRBD1. CDR1 ENHRY and CDR2 SYGVKD come from the germline V gene. With V trimmed by 6 bases and J by 3 bases, 3 bases remained unmatched. CDR3 length: 14 residues. The CDR3 here is CAIRGTGGDYGYTF. The CDR3 DNA reads as TGTGCCATCAGGGGGACAGGGGGGGACTATGGCTACACCTTC.

The genes are TRBV4-2 and TRBJ1-1; no reliable D call. V shed 2 bases and J shed 1 base, with 14 bases lying between them. CDR1 and CDR2 (germline): LGHNA, YNFKEQ. This CDR3 region has 16 residues. Here the CDR3 reads CASSQLKLAGNTEAFF. CDR3 DNA sequence: TGTGCCAGCAGCCAACTCAAGCTAGCGGGGAACACTGAAGCTTTCTTT.

This rearrangement joins TRBV18 to TRBJ1-1, with 7 nucleotides matching TRBD1. Germline V gene lookup returns CDR1 KGHSH and CDR2 LQKENI. Trimming removed 5 bases from V and 4 bases from J; junction bases left unmatched: 7. CDR3 length: 14 amino acids. The CDR3 nucleotides read TGTGCCAGCTCATTCTCAGGGACAGCCACTGAAGCTTTCTTT. It yields the protein CASSFSGTATEAFF.

The chain employs TRBV19 and TRBJ2-2; the match to TRBD2 covers 14 bases. From germline, CDR1 is LNHDA and CDR2 SQIVND (reference sequence). V lost 4 bases and J lost 0; bases outside the gene matches: 7. The CDR3 runs to 19 residues. The CDR3 nucleotides are TGTGCCAGTAGTAAGGGACTAGCGGGAGATCTAGCGAACACCGGGGAGCTGTTTTTT. It codes for CASSKGLAGDLANTGELFF.

The V and J genes are TRBV20-1 and TRBJ1-1, with D unclear. The CDR3 covers 14 residues. Germline assignment: CDR1 DFQATT and CDR2 SNEGSKA (reference sequence). V lost 3 bases to trimming and J lost 7 bases, with 18 bases between them. This chain's CDR3 is CSASRWAVDDEAFF. The DNA of the CDR3 is TGCAGTGCTAGTAGGTGGGCAGTGGATGATGAAGCTTTCTTT.

The V call is TRBV28, the J call TRBJ1-6; D uncertain. Germline V gives CDR1 MDHEN, CDR2 SYDVKM. The CDR3 totals 16 residues. V lost 5 bases and J 6 bases, leaving 17 bases between the germline ends. The CDR3 DNA follows: TGTGCCAGCAGTAAATTTTCAGGATCGATTAATTCACCCCTCCACTTT. Residues: CASSKFSGSINSPLHF.

This clone was recorded many times. The V gene is TRBV5-1, the J gene TRBJ1-1, with 8 bases matching TRBD1. Germline lookup yields CDR1 SGHRS and CDR2 YFSETQ. V shed 3 bases and J 10 bases; nucleotides not matched to a gene: 14. CDR3 length: 15 residues. The CDR3 region has the DNA TGCGCCAGCAGCTCCTCCGGGACAGGAGGTGTGGGAGCTTTCTTT. Translated: CASSSSGTGGVGAFF.

This clone was seen a handful of times. In nucleotides, the CDR3 is TGTGCCAGCAGTTATTCCCGTCAAACAGGGTTTGGCTACACCTTC. The encoded protein is CASSYSRQTGFGYTF. V is TRBV6-2 or TRBV6-3 and J is TRBJ1-2; possible D gene TRBD1, 6 bases. The V end was cut by 3 bases, the J end by 7 bases, with 18 bases between. The CDR3 contains 15 residues. In germline, CDR1 is MNHEY, CDR2 SVGEGT.

This clone has only a few counts. The rearrangement links TRBV6-4 to TRBJ2-1, with 8 bases lining up with TRBD2. V trimming: 5 bases; J trimming: 5 bases; junction bases outside the gene matches: 8. This CDR3 has 15 residues. The germline gives CDR1 MRHNA, CDR2 SNTAGT. The CDR3 region has the DNA TGTGCCAGCAGTCCCCGGGGGGGGCCTAACAATGAGCAGTTCTTC. As protein: CASSPRGGPNNEQFF.

In this sample, this clone turned up once. J is TRBJ2-2 and V is TRBV18; 10 bases agree with TRBD2. Germline values: CDR1 KGHSH, CDR2 LQKENI. With 3 bases clipped from V and 5 bases from J, the junction kept 12 bases outside the gene matches. There are 18 residues in the CDR3. CDR3 nucleotide sequence: TGTGCCAGCTCACCCGCCAGCGGGAGGGCCGTGGGAACCGGGGAGCTGTTTTTT. Protein: CASSPASGRAVGTGELFF. The full variable domain, in which reference TRBV18 and TRBJ2-2 provide the parts outside the CDR3, is NAGVMQNPRHLVRRRGQEARLRCSPMKGHSHVYWYRQLPEEGLKFMVYLQKENIIDESGMPKERFSAEFPKEGPSILRIQQVVRGDSAAYFCASSPASGRAVGTGELFFGEGSRLTVL.

This clone was found a few times. This chain joins TRBV5-4 and TRBJ2-7; 12 positions match TRBD1. V lost 3 bases, J lost 4 bases, and 5 bases stayed unmatched. The V gene's germline CDR1 is SGHNT and CDR2 YYREEE (reference sequence). The CDR3 runs to 15 residues. The CDR3 loop is CASSSGTGGGYEQYF. The CDR3 DNA follows: TGTGCCAGCAGCTCGGGGACAGGGGGCGGATACGAGCAGTACTTC.

This clone was detected a few times. The gene calls are TRBV2 and TRBJ1-3, with D uncertain. Germline lookup yields CDR1 SNHLY and CDR2 FYNNEI. Trimming took 11 bases from V and 0 from J, leaving 14 bases between them. CDR3 length: 14 residues. This chain's CDR3 is CARSRGDSGNTIYF. In DNA, the CDR3 is TGTGCCCGCTCTCGGGGTGACTCTGGAAACACCATATATTTT.

J is TRBJ2-1 and V is TRBV27, with a tentative D call TRBD2 (6 bases). Trimming pared 6 bases from V and 0 bases from J, leaving 27 bases between. Germline V lookup: CDR1 MNHEY, CDR2 SMNVEV (reference sequence). This CDR3 comprises 20 residues. The CDR3 loop is CASSRSPGTFLGGSYNEQFF. CDR3 in DNA: TGTGCCAGCAGCCGATCTCCGGGAACGTTCCTGGGGGGCTCCTACAATGAGCAGTTCTTC.

This chain connects TRBV11-2 to TRBJ2-2, with D possibly TRBD1 on 5 matching bases. This CDR3 spans 16 amino acids. Trimming took off 0 bases at V and 6 bases at J, with 14 bases between the two ends. The germline V gene has CDR1 SGHAT and CDR2 FQNNGV. CDR3 bases: TGTGCCAGCAGCTTAGATCAGTCCAGGGCGGCCGGGGAGCTGTTTTTT. It codes for CASSLDQSRAAGELFF.

This clone was seen only a few times. V gene TRBV19 combines with J gene TRBJ2-1; D is perhaps TRBD2 (9 bases). The germline V and J ends were trimmed by 5 bases and 9 bases, with 23 bases remaining between them. CDR1 and CDR2 from the germline V gene are LNHDA and SQIVND (reference sequence). CDR3 size: 16 residues. In DNA, the CDR3 is TGTGCCAGTAGTGTGCGGACAGGGACTAGCCCCCGTGAGCAGTTCTTC. Its protein is CASSVRTGTSPREQFF.

This clone was counted only a few times. The rearrangement links TRBV2 to TRBJ2-2; no definite D call. Trimming cost V 2 bases and J 5 bases, with 6 bases left between them. The CDR3 has 13 residues. The V gene's germline CDR1 is SNHLY and CDR2 FYNNEI. CDR3 sequence (DNA): TGTGCCAGCAGTGAAACTCGAACCGGGGAGCTGTTTTTT. Amino acid sequence: CASSETRTGELFF.

V and J are TRBV5-1 and TRBJ2-6; TRBD2 matches 15 bases. The CDR3 runs to 20 residues. J gave up 0 bases and V 4 bases, and 8 bases lay outside the gene matches. Germline assignment: CDR1 SGHRS and CDR2 YFSETQ. The CDR3 DNA is TGCGCCAGCAGCCGGACTAGCGGGGGGGTACCGAGCTCTGGGGCCAACGTCCTGACTTTC. This encodes CASSRTSGGVPSSGANVLTF.

The V gene is TRBV11-3, the J gene TRBJ2-2; TRBD2 might be the D (7 bases). CDR1 and CDR2 from the germline V gene are SGHNT and YENEEA. This CDR3 has 15 amino acids. The V gene lost 8 bases and the J gene lost 7 bases, with 20 bases spanning the gap. CDR3 coding DNA: TGTGCCAGCTCCGCGGGGGCTCGGGGTGTCGGGGAGCTGTTTTTT. Amino acid sequence: CASSAGARGVGELFF. The complete variable domain, with remaining parts taken from reference TRBV11-3 and TRBJ2-2, reads EAGVVQSPRYKIIEKKQPVAFWCNPISGHNTLYWYLQNLGQGPELLIRYENEEAVDDSQLPKDRFSAERLKGVDSTLKIQPAELGDSAVYLCASSAGARGVGELFFGEGSRLTVL.

V usage is TRBV11-1 and J usage is TRBJ1-2; tentatively, D is TRBD1 (5 bases). V was shortened by 7 bases and J by 3 bases, with 15 bases between the two germline ends. Germline CDR1 reads SGHAT; CDR2 reads FQDESV (reference sequence). CDR3 length: 14 amino acids. DNA for the CDR3: TGTGCCAGCACTTTAAGTCGGGGGGACTATGGCTACACCTTC. This codes for CASTLSRGDYGYTF. The variable domain in full, with the rest retrieved from reference TRBV11-1 and TRBJ1-2, is EAEVAQSPRYKITEKSQAVAFWCDPISGHATLYWYRQILGQGPELLVQFQDESVVDDSQLPKDRFSAERLKGVDSTLKIQPAELGDSAMYLCASTLSRGDYGYTFGSGTRLTVV.

This clone is deemed hyperexpanded. This chain links TRBV11-3 with TRBJ2-7, with 8 bases aligning to TRBD2. The CDR3 sequence is 12 residues long. Per the germline V gene, CDR1 is SGHNT and CDR2 is YENEEA. V lost 6 bases and J lost 4; bases outside the gene matches: 2. This chain's CDR3 is CASRTSVYEQYF. DNA of the CDR3: TGTGCCAGCAGGACTAGCGTTTACGAGCAGTACTTC.

Points on this clone: One end of the junction does not line up with germline, which may come from a read error. J is TRBJ2-1 and V is TRBV7-2; the match to TRBD2 covers 9 bases. CDR1 is SGHTA and CDR2 is FQGNSA in the germline V gene. This CDR3 spans 16 amino acids. CDR3 sequence: CASSLAGADSYNEQFF. The DNA of the CDR3 is TGTGCCAGCAGTTTAGCGGGGGCCGACTCCTACAATGAGCAGTTCTTC. The variable domain in full, with the rest retrieved from reference TRBV7-2 and TRBJ2-1, is GAGVSQSPSNKVTEKGKDVELRCDPISGHTALYWYRQSLGQGLEFLIYFQGNSAPDKSGLPSDRFSAERTGGSVSTLTIQRTQQEDSAVYLCASSLAGADSYNEQFFGPGTRLTVL.

The rearrangement links TRBV28 to TRBJ1-4; TRBD1 matches at 8 bases. In germline, CDR1 is MDHEN, CDR2 SYDVKM. The CDR3 is 14 residues long. Unmatched junction bases numbered 5, after V lost 4 bases and J lost 7 bases. In DNA form, the CDR3 reads TGTGCCAGCAGTTCCACAGGGGGAGGTGAAAAACTGTTTTTT. Translated: CASSSTGGGEKLFF.

The sample holds many counts of this clone. The chain recombines TRBV5-4 with TRBJ2-2; TRBD2 aligns across 7 bases. The germline V gene encodes CDR1 SGHNT and CDR2 YYREEE (reference sequence). Trimming removed 0 bases from V and 6 bases from J; junction bases left unmatched: 5. CDR3 size: 15 residues. CDR3 sequence: CASSLGGRSPGELFF. The CDR3 DNA reads TGTGCCAGCAGCTTGGGCGGGAGATCTCCCGGGGAGCTGTTTTTT. Filled out from reference TRBV5-4 and TRBJ2-2, the complete variable domain reads ETGVTQSPTHLIKTRGQQVTLRCSSQSGHNTVSWYQQALGQGPQFIFQYYREEENGRGNFPPRFSGLQFPNYSSELNVNALELDDSALYLCASSLGGRSPGELFFGEGSRLTVL.

The chain is built from TRBV30 and TRBJ1-2, with 7 nucleotides matching TRBD1. The CDR3 spans 16 residues. V gave up 0 bases and J gave up 2 bases; unmatched junction bases: 9. The V gene's germline CDR1 is GTSNPN and CDR2 SVGIG (reference sequence). CDR3 sequence reads: CAWSVRPPTGNYGYTF. In DNA, the CDR3 is TGTGCCTGGAGTGTACGCCCCCCGACAGGGAACTATGGCTACACCTTC. The variable domain in full, completed from reference TRBV30 and TRBJ1-2, reads SQTIHQWPATLVQPVGSPLSLECTVEGTSNPNLYWYRQAAGRGLQLLFYSVGIGQISSEVPQNLSASRPQDRQFILSSKKLLLSDSGFYLCAWSVRPPTGNYGYTFGSGTRLTVV.

This rearrangement joins TRBV10-3 to TRBJ1-5; D is unresolved. The CDR3 extends over 14 amino acids. The germline V gene encodes CDR1 ENHRY and CDR2 SYGVKD. The V and J ends lost 0 bases and 6 bases respectively, with 9 bases between them. The CDR3 reads CAISESNPSQPQHF. CDR3 coding DNA: TGTGCCATCAGTGAGTCGAACCCGAGTCAGCCCCAGCATTTT.

The chain employs TRBV19 and TRBJ1-4, with D possibly being TRBD1 (6 bases). V was trimmed by 11 bases and J by 4 bases, leaving 11 bases between them. Germline lookup yields CDR1 LNHDA and CDR2 SQIVND (reference sequence). CDR3 length equals 12 residues. In DNA, the CDR3 is TGTGCCTCGGGGGGCGTTAATGAAAAACTGTTTTTT. Translated: CASGGVNEKLFF.